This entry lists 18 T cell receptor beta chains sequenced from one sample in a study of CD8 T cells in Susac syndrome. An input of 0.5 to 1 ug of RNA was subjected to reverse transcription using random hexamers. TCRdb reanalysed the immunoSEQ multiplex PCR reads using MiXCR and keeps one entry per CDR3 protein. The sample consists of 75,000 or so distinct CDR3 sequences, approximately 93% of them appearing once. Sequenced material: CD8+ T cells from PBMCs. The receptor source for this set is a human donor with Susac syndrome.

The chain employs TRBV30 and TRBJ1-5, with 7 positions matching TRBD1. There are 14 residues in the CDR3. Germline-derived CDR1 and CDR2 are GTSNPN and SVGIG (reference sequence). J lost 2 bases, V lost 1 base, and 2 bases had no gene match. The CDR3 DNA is TGTGCCTGGAGTGGAGGACAGGGCAATCAGCCCCAGCATTTT. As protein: CAWSGGQGNQPQHF.

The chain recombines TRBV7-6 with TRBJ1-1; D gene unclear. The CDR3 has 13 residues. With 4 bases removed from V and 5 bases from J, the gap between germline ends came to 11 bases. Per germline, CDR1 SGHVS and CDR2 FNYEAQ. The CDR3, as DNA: TGTGCCAGCAGCTCCTCCGTCTGGACTGAAGCTTTCTTT. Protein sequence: CASSSSVWTEAFF.

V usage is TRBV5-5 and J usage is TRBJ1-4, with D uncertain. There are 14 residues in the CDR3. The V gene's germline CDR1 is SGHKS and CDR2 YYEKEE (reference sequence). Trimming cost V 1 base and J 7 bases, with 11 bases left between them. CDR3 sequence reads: CASSLTGKSEKLFF. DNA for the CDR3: TGTGCCAGCAGCTTGACGGGGAAAAGTGAAAAACTGTTTTTT.

Here the CDR3 DNA reads TGTGCCAGCAGTTACTCGGGACACCTAATTAAGGGCGAGCAGTACTTC. Residues: CASSYSGHLIKGEQYF. The genes are TRBV6-6 and TRBJ2-7; a weak D match, TRBD1 (6 bases). The CDR3 is made up of 16 amino acids. V was cut by 0 bases and J by 6 bases, with 18 bases left in between. Germline assignment: CDR1 MNHNY and CDR2 SVGAGI (reference sequence).

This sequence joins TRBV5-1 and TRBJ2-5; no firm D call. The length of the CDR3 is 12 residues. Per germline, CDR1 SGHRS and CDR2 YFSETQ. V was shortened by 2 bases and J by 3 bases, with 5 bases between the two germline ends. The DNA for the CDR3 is TGCGCCAGCAGCTTCCAAGAAGAGACCCAGTACTTC. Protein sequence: CASSFQEETQYF.

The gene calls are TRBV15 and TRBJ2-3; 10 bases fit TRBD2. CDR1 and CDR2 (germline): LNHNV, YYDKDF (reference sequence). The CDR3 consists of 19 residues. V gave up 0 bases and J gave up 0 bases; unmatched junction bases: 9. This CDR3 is CATSRDLPSGSRSTDTQYF. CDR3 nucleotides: TGTGCCACCAGCAGAGATTTGCCTAGCGGGAGCCGGAGCACAGATACGCAGTATTTT.

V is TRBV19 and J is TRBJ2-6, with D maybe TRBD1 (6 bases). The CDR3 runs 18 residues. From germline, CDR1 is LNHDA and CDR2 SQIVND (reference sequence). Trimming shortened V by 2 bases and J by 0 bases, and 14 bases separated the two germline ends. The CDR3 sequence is CASSITGPWGSGANVLTF. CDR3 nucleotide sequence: TGTGCCAGTAGTATAACAGGGCCCTGGGGCTCTGGGGCCAACGTCCTGACTTTC. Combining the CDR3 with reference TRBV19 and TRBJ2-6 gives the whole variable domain DGGITQSPKYLFRKEGQNVTLSCEQNLNHDAMYWYRQDPGQGLRLIYYSQIVNDFQKGDIAEGYSVSREKKESFPLTVTSAQKNPTAFYLCASSITGPWGSGANVLTFGAGSRLTVL.

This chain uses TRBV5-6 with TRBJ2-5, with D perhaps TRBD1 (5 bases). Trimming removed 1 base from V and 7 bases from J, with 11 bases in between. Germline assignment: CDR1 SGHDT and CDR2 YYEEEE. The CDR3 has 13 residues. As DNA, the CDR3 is TGTGCCAGCAGCTTGATACAGGACGGGACCCAGTACTTC. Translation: CASSLIQDGTQYF.

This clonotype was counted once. The CDR3 region has the DNA TGCGCCAGCAGCCGTACCGGAAAGGCCGGGGAGCTGTTTTTT. Amino acid sequence: CASSRTGKAGELFF. This chain connects TRBV4-3 to TRBJ2-2; D is unresolved. Per germline, CDR1 LGHNA and CDR2 YSLEER. V shed 4 bases and J shed 6 bases, with 12 bases lying between them. The CDR3 runs to 14 residues.

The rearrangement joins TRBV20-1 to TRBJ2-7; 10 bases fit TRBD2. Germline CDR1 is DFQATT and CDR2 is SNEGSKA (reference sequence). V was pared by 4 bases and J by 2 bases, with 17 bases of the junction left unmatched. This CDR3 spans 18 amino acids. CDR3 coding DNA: TGCAGTGCTAACTCCCCCTTGCTGACTAGCGGGCAAACCTACGAGCAGTACTTC. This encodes CSANSPLLTSGQTYEQYF.

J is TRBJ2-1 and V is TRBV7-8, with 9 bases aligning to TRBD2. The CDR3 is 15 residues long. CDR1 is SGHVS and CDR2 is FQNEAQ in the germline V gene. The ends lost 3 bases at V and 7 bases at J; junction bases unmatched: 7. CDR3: CASSFTAGGVNEQFF. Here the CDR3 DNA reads TGTGCCAGCAGCTTCACGGCGGGAGGGGTAAATGAGCAGTTCTTC.

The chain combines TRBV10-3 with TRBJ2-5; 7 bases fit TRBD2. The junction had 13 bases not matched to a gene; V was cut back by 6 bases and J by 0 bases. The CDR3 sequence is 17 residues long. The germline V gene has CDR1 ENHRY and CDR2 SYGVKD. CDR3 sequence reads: CAIRDPLAEHNQETQYF. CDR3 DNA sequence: TGTGCCATCAGAGACCCTCTAGCGGAGCACAACCAAGAGACCCAGTACTTC.

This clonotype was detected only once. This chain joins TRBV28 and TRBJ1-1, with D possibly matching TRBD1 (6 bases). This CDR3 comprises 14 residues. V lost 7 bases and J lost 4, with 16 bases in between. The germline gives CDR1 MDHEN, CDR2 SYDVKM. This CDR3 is CASTTPDRSTEAFF. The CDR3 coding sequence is TGTGCCAGCACCACTCCCGACAGGAGCACTGAAGCTTTCTTT.

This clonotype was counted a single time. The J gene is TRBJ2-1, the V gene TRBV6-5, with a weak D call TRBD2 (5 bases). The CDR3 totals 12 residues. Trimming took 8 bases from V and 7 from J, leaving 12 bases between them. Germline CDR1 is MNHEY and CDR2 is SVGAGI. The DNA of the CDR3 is TGTGCCAGCTCCCATCGCGGGAATGAGCAGTTCTTC. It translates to CASSHRGNEQFF.

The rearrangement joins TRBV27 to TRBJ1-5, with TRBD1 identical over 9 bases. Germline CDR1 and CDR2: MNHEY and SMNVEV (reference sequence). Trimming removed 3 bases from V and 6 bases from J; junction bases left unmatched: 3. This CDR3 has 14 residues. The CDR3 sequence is CASSLDRGSQPQHF. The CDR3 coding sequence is TGTGCCAGCAGTTTGGACAGGGGAAGTCAGCCCCAGCATTTT.

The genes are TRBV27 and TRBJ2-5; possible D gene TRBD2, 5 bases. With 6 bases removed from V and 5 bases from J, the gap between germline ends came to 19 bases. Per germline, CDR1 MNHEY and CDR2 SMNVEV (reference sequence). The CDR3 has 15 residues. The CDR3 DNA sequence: TGTGCCAGCAGATCCCCTACAACGAGAGGGGAGACCCAGTACTTC. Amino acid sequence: CASRSPTTRGETQYF.

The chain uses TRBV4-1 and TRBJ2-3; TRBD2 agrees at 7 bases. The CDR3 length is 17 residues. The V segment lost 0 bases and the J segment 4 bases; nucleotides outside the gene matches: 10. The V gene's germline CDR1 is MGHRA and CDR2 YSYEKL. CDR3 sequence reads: CASSQDGGSGFADTQYF. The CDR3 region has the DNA TGCGCCAGCAGCCAAGATGGGGGTAGCGGGTTCGCAGATACGCAGTATTTT.

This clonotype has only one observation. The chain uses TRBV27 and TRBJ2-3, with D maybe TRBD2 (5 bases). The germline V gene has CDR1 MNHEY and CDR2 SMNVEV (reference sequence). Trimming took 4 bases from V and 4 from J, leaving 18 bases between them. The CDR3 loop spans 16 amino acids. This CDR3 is CASSSQWTAEADTQYF. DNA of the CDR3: TGTGCCAGCAGTTCCCAATGGACTGCCGAGGCAGATACGCAGTATTTT.